These T cell receptor beta chains were read from a single sample in a study of cytomegalovirus exposure and HLA in healthy donors. Some clones are missing from TCRdb's copy, which holds only in-frame ones; the method was immunoSEQ multiplex PCR. The profile shows 110,000 or so clones, about 80% of them singletons. The sequenced sample was PBMCs. The receptors were sampled from a man in his thirties or forties in good health and CMV-seronegative. The CDR3 runs from the conserved cysteine through the conserved F or W. D genes are given only for firm matches. Size tells how often a clone was seen (once, few, many) or the class of an expanded clone, and some rows leave it out.

>few|TRBJ2-2|-|TRBV11-1
CASSLGTTVTGELFF
TGTGCCAGCAGCTTAGGGACAACAGTAACCGGGGAGCTGTTTTTT
>-|TRBJ1-5|TRBD1|TRBV7-2
CASSPDGQGYQPQHF
TGTGCCAGCAGCCCAGATGGACAGGGCTATCAGCCCCAGCATTTT
>-|TRBJ1-2|-|TRBV30
CAWSVGGWPEHGYTF
TGTGCCTGGAGTGTGGGAGGATGGCCAGAGCATGGCTACACCTTC
>-|TRBJ2-5|-|TRBV4-1
CASSQDREETQYF
TGCGCCAGCAGCCAAGATAGAGAAGAGACCCAGTACTTC
>-|TRBJ2-1|-|TRBV4-3
CASSQAASPNSYNEQFF
TGCGCCAGCAGCCAAGCTGCATCCCCTAACTCCTACAATGAGCAGTTCTTC
>-|TRBJ2-1|-|TRBV5-1
CASGLRLEGDEQFF
TGCGCCAGCGGGCTTAGGCTTGAGGGGGATGAGCAGTTCTTC
>-|TRBJ1-2|-|TRBV28
CASSFGSSNYGYTF
TGTGCCAGCAGTTTTGGCAGTTCGAACTATGGCTACACCTTC
>-|TRBJ2-2|-|TRBV5-1
CASSFSGSTGELFF
TGCGCCAGCAGCTTCTCCGGGTCCACCGGGGAGCTGTTTTTT
>-|TRBJ2-6|TRBD1|TRBV4-1
CASRQGNLSGANVLTF
TGCGCCAGCAGACAGGGGAACCTCTCTGGGGCCAACGTCCTGACTTTC
>-|TRBJ2-7|TRBD2|TRBV28
CASETPGGTLDPYEQYF
TGTGCCAGCGAAACCCCGGGAGGGACGTTGGACCCCTACGAGCAGTACTTC
>few|TRBJ1-2|-|TRBV6-1
CASSELSAHLLGRPNYGYTF
TGTGCCAGCAGTGAACTTTCCGCTCACTTACTGGGCCGCCCTAACTATGGCTACACCTTC
>-|TRBJ1-4|TRBD1|TRBV29-1
CSVEVLGGAGEKLFF
TGCAGCGTTGAAGTCCTAGGGGGCGCGGGTGAAAAACTGTTTTTT
>once|TRBJ2-7|TRBD1|TRBV30
CAWSPGGSF
TGTGCCTGGAGTCCAGGGGGCAGCTTC
>-|TRBJ1-1|TRBD1|TRBV5-1
CASSLGQGLEDTEAFF
TGCGCCAGCAGCTTGGGACAGGGGCTCGAGGACACTGAAGCTTTCTTT
>-|TRBJ2-7|TRBD1|TRBV5-8
CASSLAGTGFYEQYF
TGTGCCAGCAGCTTGGCCGGGACAGGGTTCTACGAGCAGTACTTC
>few|TRBJ1-4|-|TRBV30
CAWGGVWQRSSTNEKLFF
TGTGCCTGGGGGGGGGTTTGGCAGCGATCGTCTACTAATGAAAAACTGTTTTTT